This record concerns one TCR beta chain sequence. The sample belongs to a study of identical twins. MiXCR, applied by TCRdb to the 5' RACE reads, yields one record per CDR3 protein. In the table there are 1,800,000 or so distinct CDR3 sequences, less than 40% of which are singletons. The CDR3 has 13 amino acids. The V gene lost 3 bases and the J gene lost 5 bases, with 10 bases spanning the gap. Germline values: CDR1 DFQATT, CDR2 SNEGSKA (reference sequence). This clonotype originated in a newborn girl in good health. The rearrangement uses TRBV20-1 and TRBJ1-4; possibly TRBD1 for D (6 bases). The sequencing input was cord blood. The CDR3 DNA sequence: TGCAGTGCTAGGGCAGGGGTAAATGAAAAACTGTTTTTT. This encodes CSARAGVNEKLFF.